This T cell receptor (beta chain) was obtained from a study of T cell responses to AZD1222 COVID-19 vaccine. Regarding the study as a whole: None of the repertoires were sampled until the peak T cell response had passed.

Assay used: immunoSEQ multiplex PCR; TCRdb lists only in-frame clones, some missing. The sample consists of nearly 80,000 clones, 75% to 85% of them appearing once. As for this clone: Its antigen is undetermined.

Specimen: peripheral blood, collected on day 0 of AZD1222 vaccination. The TCR was taken from an adult in good health.

The CDR3 DNA follows: TGTGCCAGCAGTTTGGCGTTCGTCTCTGGAAACACCATATATTTT. Amino acids: CASSLAFVSGNTIYF. The rearrangement links TRBV6-5 to TRBJ1-3; D is uncertain. The CDR3 consists of 15 residues. Per the germline V gene, CDR1 is MNHEY and CDR2 is SVGAGI. The V gene lost 4 bases and the J gene lost 0 bases, with 10 bases spanning the gap.